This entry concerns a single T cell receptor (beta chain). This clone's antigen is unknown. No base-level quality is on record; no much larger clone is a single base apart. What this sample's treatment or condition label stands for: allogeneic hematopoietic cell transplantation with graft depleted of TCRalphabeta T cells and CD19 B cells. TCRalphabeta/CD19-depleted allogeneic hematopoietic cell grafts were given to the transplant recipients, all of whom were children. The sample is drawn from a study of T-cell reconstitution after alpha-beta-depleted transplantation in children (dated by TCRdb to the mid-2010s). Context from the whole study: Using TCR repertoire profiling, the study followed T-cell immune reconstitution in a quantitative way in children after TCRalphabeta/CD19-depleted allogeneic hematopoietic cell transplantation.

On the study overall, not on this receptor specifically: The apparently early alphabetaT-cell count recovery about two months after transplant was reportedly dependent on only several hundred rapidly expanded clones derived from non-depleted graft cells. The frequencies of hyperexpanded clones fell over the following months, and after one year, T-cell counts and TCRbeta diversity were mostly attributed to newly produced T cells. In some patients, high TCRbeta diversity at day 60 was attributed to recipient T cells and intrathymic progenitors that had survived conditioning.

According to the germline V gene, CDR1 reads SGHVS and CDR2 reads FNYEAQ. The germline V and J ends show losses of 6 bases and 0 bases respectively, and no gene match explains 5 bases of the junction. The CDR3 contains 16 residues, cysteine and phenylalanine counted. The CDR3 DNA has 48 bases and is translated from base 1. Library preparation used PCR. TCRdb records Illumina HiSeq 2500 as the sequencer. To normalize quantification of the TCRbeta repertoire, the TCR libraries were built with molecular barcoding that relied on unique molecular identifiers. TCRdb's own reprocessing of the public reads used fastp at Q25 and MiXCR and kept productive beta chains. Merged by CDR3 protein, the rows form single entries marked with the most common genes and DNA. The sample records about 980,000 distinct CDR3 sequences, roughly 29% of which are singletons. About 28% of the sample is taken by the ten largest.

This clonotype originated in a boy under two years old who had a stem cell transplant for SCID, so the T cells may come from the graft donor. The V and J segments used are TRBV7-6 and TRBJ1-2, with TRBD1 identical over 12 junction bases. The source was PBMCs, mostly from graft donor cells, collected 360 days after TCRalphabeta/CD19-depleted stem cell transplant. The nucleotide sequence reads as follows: TGTGCCAGCAGGCCGGGACAGGGGGCCCCTAACTATGGCTACACCTTC. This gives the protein CASRPGQGAPNYGYTF.